This section outlines one T cell receptor beta chain sequence together with its context. Its antigen is unidentified. Random hexamers were used to reverse transcribe an amount of about 0.45 to 1 ug RNA. Across 54 Vbeta and 13 Jbeta, TCR beta CDR3 was amplified with immunoSEQ multiplex PCR. MiXCR was run by TCRdb on the immunoSEQ multiplex PCR reads, yielding one entry per CDR3 protein. The data hold some 400,000 distinct CDR3 sequences, with approximately 85% observed a single time. These data belong to a study of CD8 T cells in Susac syndrome. Study conclusions and caveats: TCR sequencing and HLA analysis covered a relatively small number of individuals.

TCR beta sequencing was performed on blood CD8+ and CD4+ T cells. TEMRA cells were FACS-enriched, while CD8+ and CD4+ T cells were negatively isolated. Per the germline V gene, CDR1 is MRHNA and CDR2 is SNTAGT. The CDR3 totals 15 residues. After removal of 3 bases from V and 7 bases from J, the junction contained 8 bases not matched to a gene. This TCR was recovered from a human donor with multiple sclerosis. The chain is built from TRBV6-4 and TRBJ2-1; 8 bases map to TRBD1. Sequenced sample: CD8+ T cells from PBMCs. CDR3 amino acids: CASSEGGQGGNEQFF. The CDR3 bases are TGTGCCAGCAGTGAAGGTGGACAGGGTGGGAATGAGCAGTTCTTC.